This T cell receptor beta chain was captured in a study of blood T cell repertoires in COVID-19. In the study overall: Italy, Spain and the United States were the sources of the convalescent and acute COVID-19 samples. Sources were T cells, B-cell-depleted T cells, or PBMCs; the material itself was cDNA or gDNA.

V was cut by 0 bases and J by 4 bases, with 12 bases left in between. The CDR3 extends over 15 amino acids. Germline CDR1 and CDR2: MNHNS and SASEGT. Data came from immunoSEQ multiplex PCR; TCRdb stores just in-frame clones and leaves some out. Here the sample spans 110,000 to 150,000 clones, more than 70% being singletons. The material sequenced was peripheral blood. This sequence joins TRBV6-1 and TRBJ1-2; no definite D call. The receptor was isolated from a woman in her forties or fifties with acute or convalescent COVID-19. CDR3 sequence reads: CASSEAFAGLYGYTF. CDR3 sequence (DNA): TGTGCCAGCAGTGAAGCTTTCGCAGGCCTCTATGGCTACACCTTC.